The clone carrying this T cell receptor (beta chain) turned up a few times. Its antigen is not identified. Previously, flow cytometry had revealed CD8+CD57+ cell expansion in the patients chosen for sequencing. Patients were untreated when blood was sampled. This sample is drawn from a study of CD8+CD57+ T cells in acquired aplastic anemia. Looking at the study overall: DNA recovered from sorted CD4+ and CD8+ cells had a mean of about 3.5 ug.

General study results and limits: Patients had twenty-nine CD8+ CDR3 sequences in common with controls (the shared set). Significance was not reached for CD8+ Simpson's diversity between patients and controls.

CDR3 and TCR beta VDJ profiling relied on a genomic DNA template. MiXCR was run by TCRdb on the reads, yielding one entry per CDR3 protein. The sample records approximately 470,000 distinct CDR3 sequences, approximately 33% being singletons. This CDR3 is 15 amino acids long. Germline CDR1 reads SEHNR; CDR2 reads FQNEAQ (reference sequence). Sequenced: sorted CD4+, CD8+, or CD8+CD57+ T cells (not recorded which) from PBMCs. This TCR came from a human donor with aplastic anemia. The chain combines TRBV7-9 with TRBJ2-5; no clear D. CDR3 DNA sequence: TGTGCTACCTCACTGACTGGGCGAGAGCAAGAGACCCAGTACTTC. This encodes CATSLTGREQETQYF.